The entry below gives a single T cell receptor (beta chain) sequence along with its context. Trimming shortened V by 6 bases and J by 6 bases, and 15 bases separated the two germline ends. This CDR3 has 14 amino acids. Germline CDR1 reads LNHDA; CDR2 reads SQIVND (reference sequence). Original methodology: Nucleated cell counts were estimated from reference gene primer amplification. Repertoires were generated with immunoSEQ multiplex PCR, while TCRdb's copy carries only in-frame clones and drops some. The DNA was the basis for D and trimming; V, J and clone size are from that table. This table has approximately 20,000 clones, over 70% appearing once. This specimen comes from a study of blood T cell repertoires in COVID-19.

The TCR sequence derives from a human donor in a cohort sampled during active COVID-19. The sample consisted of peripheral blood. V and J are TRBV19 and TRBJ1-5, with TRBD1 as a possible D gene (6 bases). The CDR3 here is CASRSQGIGQPQHF. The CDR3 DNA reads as TGTGCCAGTAGGTCCCAGGGGATAGGTCAGCCCCAGCATTTT.